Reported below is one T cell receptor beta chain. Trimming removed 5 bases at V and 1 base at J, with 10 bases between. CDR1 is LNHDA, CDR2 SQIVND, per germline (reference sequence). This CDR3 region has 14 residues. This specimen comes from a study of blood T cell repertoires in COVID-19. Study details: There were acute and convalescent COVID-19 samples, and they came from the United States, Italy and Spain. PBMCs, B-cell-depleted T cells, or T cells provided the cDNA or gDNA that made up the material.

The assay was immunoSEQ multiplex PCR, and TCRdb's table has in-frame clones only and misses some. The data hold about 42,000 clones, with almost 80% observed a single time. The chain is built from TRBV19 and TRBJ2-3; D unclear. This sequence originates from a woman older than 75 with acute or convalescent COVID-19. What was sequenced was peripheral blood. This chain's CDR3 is CASSLARGTDTQYF. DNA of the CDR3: TGTGCCAGTAGTTTGGCCCGGGGCACAGATACGCAGTATTTT.